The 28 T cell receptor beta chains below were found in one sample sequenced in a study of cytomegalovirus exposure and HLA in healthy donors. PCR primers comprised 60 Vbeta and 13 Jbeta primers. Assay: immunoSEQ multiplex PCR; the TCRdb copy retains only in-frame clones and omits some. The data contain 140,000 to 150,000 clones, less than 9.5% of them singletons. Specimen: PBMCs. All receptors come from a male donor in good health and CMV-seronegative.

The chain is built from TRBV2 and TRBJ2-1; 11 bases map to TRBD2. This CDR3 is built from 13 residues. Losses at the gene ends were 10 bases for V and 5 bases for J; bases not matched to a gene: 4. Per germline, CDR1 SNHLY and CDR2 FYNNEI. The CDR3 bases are TGTGCCACAAGACTAGCGGGGAACAATGAGCAGTTCTTC. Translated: CATRLAGNNEQFF.

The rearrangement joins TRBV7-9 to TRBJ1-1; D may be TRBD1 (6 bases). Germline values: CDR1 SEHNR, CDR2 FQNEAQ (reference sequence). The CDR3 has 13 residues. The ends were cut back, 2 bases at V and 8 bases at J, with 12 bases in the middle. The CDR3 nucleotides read TGTGCCAGCAGCTTAATTAACAGGGAGGAAGCTTTCTTT. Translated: CASSLINREEAFF. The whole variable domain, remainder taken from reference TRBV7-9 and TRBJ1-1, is DTGVSQNPRHKITKRGQNVTFRCDPISEHNRLYWYRQTLGQGPEFLTYFQNEAQLEKSRLLSDRFSAERPKGSFSTLEIQRTEQGDSAMYLCASSLINREEAFFGQGTRLTVV.

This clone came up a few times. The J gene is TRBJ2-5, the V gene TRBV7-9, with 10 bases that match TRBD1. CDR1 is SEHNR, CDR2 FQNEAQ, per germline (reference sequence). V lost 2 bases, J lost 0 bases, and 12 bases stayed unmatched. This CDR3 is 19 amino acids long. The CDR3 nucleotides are TGTGCCAGCAGCTTACCTAGGGAGGGACAGGGGACCTACCAAGAGACCCAGTACTTC. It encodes CASSLPREGQGTYQETQYF.

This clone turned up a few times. The CDR3 DNA sequence: TGTGCCACCAGCACCAGAGGGGGATCTGAGACCCAGTACTTC. It translates to CATSTRGGSETQYF. This chain uses TRBV15 with TRBJ2-5, with a tentative D call TRBD1 (6 bases). This CDR3 is built from 14 residues. From germline, CDR1 is LNHNV and CDR2 YYDKDF (reference sequence). V lost 4 bases to trimming and J lost 5 bases, with 14 bases between them.

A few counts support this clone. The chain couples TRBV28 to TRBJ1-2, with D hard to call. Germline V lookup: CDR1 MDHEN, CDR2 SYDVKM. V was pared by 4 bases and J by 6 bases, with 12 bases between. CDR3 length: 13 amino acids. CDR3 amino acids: CASSSPPTDGYTF. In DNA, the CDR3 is TGTGCCAGCAGTTCCCCCCCCACGGATGGCTACACCTTC.

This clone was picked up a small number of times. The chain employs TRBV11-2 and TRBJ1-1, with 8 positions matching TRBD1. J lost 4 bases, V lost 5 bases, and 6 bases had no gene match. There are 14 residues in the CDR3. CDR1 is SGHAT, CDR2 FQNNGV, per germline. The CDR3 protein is CASSPDRGGTEAFF. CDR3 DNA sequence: TGTGCCAGCAGCCCAGACAGGGGTGGCACTGAAGCTTTCTTT.

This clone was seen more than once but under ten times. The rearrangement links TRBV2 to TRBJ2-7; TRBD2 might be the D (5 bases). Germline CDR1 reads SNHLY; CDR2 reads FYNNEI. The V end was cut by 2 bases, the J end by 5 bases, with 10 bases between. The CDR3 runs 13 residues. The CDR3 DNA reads TGTGCCAGCAGTGAACGGGGTGGAGACGAGCAGTACTTC. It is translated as CASSERGGDEQYF.

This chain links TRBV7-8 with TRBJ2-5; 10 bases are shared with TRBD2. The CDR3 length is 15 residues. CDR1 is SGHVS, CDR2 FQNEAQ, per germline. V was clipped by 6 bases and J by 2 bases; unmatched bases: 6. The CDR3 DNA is TGTGCCAGCAGTCGACTAGCGGGTTCTCAAGAGACCCAGTACTTC. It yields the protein CASSRLAGSQETQYF.

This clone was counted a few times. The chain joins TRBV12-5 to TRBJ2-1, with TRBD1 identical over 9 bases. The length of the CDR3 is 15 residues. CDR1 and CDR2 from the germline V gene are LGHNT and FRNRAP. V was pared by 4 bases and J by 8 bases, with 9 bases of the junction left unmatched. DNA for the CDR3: TGTGCTAGTGGTTCCCCGGGACAGGGTAAAGATGAGCAGTTCTTC. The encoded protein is CASGSPGQGKDEQFF.

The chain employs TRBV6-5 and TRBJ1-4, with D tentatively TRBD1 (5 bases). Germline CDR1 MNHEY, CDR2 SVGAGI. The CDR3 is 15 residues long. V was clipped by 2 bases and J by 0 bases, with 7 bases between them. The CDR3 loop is CASSYQGATNEKLFF. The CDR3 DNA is TGTGCCAGCAGTTACCAGGGCGCAACTAATGAAAAACTGTTTTTT.

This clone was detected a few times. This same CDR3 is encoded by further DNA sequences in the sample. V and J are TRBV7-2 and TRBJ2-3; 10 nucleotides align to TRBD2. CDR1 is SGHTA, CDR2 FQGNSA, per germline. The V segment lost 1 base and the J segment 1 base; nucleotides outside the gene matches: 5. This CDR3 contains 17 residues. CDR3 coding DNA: TGTGCCAGCAGCTTAGTGAGGCTAGCGGGGGGCACAGATACGCAGTATTTT. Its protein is CASSLVRLAGGTDTQYF.

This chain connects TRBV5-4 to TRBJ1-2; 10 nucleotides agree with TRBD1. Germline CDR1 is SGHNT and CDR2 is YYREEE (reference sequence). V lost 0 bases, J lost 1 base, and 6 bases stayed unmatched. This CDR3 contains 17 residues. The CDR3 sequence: CASSLGQGAGLNYGYTF. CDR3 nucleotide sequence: TGTGCCAGCAGCTTGGGACAGGGGGCAGGTCTTAACTATGGCTACACCTTC.

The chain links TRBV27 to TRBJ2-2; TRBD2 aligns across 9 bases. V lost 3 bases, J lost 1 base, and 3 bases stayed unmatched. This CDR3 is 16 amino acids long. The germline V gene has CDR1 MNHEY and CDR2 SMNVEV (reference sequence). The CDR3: CASSFRAGGNTGELFF. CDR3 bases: TGTGCCAGCAGTTTCCGAGCGGGAGGGAACACCGGGGAGCTGTTTTTT.

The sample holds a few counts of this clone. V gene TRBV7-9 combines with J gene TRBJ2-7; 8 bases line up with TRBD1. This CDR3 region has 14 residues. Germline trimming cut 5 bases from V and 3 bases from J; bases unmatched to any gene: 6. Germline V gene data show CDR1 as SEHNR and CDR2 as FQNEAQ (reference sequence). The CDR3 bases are TGTGCCAGCAGCCCTCAGGGGGCGGGCTACGAGCAGTACTTC. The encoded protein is CASSPQGAGYEQYF.

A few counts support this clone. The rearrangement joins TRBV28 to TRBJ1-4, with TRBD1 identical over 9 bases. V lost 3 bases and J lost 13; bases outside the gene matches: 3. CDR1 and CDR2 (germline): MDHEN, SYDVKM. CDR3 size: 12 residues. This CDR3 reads CASSFGTGRLFF. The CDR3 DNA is TGTGCCAGCAGTTTTGGGACAGGGAGACTGTTTTTT.

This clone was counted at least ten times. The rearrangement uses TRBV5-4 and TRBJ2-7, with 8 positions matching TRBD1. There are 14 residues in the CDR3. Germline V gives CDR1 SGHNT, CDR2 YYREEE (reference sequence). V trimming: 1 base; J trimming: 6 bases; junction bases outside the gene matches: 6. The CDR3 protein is CASSLTQGAGEQYF. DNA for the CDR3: TGTGCCAGCAGCTTGACTCAGGGGGCTGGCGAGCAGTACTTC.

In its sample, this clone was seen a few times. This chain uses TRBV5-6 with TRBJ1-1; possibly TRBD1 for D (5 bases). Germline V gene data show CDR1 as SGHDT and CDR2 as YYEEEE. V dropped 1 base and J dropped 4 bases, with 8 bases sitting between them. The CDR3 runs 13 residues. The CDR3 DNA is TGTGCCAGCAGCTTGACAGGTTTCACTGAAGCTTTCTTT. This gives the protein CASSLTGFTEAFF.

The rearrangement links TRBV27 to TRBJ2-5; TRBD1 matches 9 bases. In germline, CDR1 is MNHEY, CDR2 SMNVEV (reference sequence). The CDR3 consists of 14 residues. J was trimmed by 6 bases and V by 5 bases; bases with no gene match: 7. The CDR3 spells CASSLGQGAQTQYF. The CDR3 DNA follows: TGTGCCAGCAGTCTGGGACAGGGCGCACAGACCCAGTACTTC.

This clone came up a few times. CDR3 nucleotides: TGTGCCAGCAGCCTAGACAGGGCTGCAGGAAACACCATATATTTT. Its translation is CASSLDRAAGNTIYF. The J gene is TRBJ1-3, the V gene TRBV5-4; the match to TRBD1 covers 7 bases. The V and J ends lost 4 bases and 4 bases, in that order; junction bases with no gene match: 8. This CDR3 is built from 15 residues. CDR1 and CDR2 (germline): SGHNT, YYREEE (reference sequence).

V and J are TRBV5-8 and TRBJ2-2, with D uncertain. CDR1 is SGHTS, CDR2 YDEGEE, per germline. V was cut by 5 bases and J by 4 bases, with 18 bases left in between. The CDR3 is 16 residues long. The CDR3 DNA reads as TGTGCCAGCAGTCTTTTGGGCACCATTTCCACCGGGGAGCTGTTTTTT. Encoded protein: CASSLLGTISTGELFF.

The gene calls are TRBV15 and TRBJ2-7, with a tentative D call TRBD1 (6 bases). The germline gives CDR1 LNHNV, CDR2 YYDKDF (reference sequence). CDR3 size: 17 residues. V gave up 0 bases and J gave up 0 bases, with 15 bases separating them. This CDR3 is CATSRDLGGSFSYEQYF. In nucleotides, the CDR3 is TGTGCCACCAGCAGAGATCTAGGGGGTTCCTTCTCCTACGAGCAGTACTTC. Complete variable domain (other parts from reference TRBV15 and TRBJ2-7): DAMVIQNPRYQVTQFGKPVTLSCSQTLNHNVMYWYQQKSSQAPKLLFHYYDKDFNNEADTPDNFQSRRPNTSFCFLDIRSPGLGDTAMYLCATSRDLGGSFSYEQYFGPGTRLTVT.

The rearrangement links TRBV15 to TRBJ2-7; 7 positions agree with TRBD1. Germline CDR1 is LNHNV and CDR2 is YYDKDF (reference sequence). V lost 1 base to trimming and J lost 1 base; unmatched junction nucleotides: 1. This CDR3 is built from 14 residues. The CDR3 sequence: CATSRVGQSYEQYF. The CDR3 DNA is TGTGCCACCAGCAGAGTGGGACAGTCCTACGAGCAGTACTTC.

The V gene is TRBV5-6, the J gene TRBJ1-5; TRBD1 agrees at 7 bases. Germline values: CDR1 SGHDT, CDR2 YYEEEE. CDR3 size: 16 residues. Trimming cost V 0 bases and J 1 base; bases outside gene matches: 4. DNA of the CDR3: TGTGCCAGCAGCTTGGATGGGACAGCGAGCAATCAGCCCCAGCATTTT. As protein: CASSLDGTASNQPQHF.

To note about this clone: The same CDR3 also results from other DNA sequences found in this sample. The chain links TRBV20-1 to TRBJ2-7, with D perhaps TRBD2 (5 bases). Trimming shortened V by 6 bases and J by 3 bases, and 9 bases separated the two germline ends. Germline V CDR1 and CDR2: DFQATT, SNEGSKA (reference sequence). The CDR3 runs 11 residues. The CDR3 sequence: CSARTSYEQYF. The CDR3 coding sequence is TGCAGTGCCAGAACTAGCTACGAGCAGTACTTC.

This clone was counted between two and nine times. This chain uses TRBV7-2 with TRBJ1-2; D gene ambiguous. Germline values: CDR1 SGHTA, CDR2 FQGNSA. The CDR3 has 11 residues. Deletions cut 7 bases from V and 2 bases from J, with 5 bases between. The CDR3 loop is CASTQNYGYTF. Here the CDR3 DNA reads TGTGCCAGCACCCAGAACTATGGCTACACCTTC. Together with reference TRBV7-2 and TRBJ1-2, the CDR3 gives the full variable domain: GAGVSQSPSNKVTEKGKDVELRCDPISGHTALYWYRQSLGQGLEFLIYFQGNSAPDKSGLPSDRFSAERTGGSVSTLTIQRTQQEDSAVYLCASTQNYGYTFGSGTRLTVV.

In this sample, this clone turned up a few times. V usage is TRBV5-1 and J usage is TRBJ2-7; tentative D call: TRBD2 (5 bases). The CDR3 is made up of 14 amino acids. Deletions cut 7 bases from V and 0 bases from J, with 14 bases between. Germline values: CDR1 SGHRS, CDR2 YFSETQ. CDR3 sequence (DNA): TGCGCCAGCGGGTGGGCTAGCTCCTCCTACGAGCAGTACTTC. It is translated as CASGWASSSYEQYF.

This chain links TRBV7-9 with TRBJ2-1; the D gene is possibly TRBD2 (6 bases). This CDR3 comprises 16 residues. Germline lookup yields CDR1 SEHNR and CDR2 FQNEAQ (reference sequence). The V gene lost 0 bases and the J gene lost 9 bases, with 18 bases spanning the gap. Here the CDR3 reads CASSLATGGVSGEQFF. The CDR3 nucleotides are TGTGCCAGCAGCTTAGCCACCGGGGGAGTGAGCGGTGAGCAGTTCTTC.

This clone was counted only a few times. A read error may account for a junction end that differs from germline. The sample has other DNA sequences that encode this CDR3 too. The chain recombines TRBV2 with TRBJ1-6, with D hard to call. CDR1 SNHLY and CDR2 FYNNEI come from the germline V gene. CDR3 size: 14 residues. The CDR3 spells CASSERTVDSPLHF. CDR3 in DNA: TGTGCCAGCAGTGAACGAACAGTAGATTCCCCCCTCCACTTT.